These 2 T cell receptor beta chains were all obtained from the same sample, sequenced in a study of T cell responses to AZD1222 COVID-19 vaccine. Repertoires were generated with immunoSEQ multiplex PCR, while TCRdb's copy carries only in-frame clones and drops some. The sample yields about 100,000 clones, roughly 90% seen once. Sequenced here: peripheral blood, sampled 28 days after the second AZD1222 dose. Every receptor here comes from an adult who received the AZD1222 COVID-19 vaccine.

The V gene is TRBV7-3, the J gene TRBJ2-5; 7 bases are shared with TRBD2. The V segment lost 1 base and the J segment 5 bases; nucleotides outside the gene matches: 7. This CDR3 is 15 amino acids long. Germline-derived CDR1 and CDR2 are SGHTA and FQGTGA. CDR3 residues: CASSLNWLADETQYF. The CDR3 bases are TGTGCCAGCAGCTTAAATTGGCTAGCGGACGAGACCCAGTACTTC.

V gene TRBV2 combines with J gene TRBJ1-1; weak D call: TRBD1 (5 bases). CDR1 SNHLY and CDR2 FYNNEI come from the germline V gene. The V gene lost 6 bases and the J gene lost 5 bases, with 10 bases spanning the gap. The CDR3 is 12 residues long. The CDR3 DNA sequence: TGTGCCAGCAGCCTGACAGAGACTGAAGCTTTCTTT. Translated: CASSLTETEAFF.